This passage covers 32 T cell receptor beta chains from one sample sequenced in a study of T cell responses to AZD1222 COVID-19 vaccine. Profiling relied on immunoSEQ multiplex PCR, and the TCRdb table lists in-frame clones only, not all of them. The top ten clones hold about 2.8% of a sample with some 96,000 clones, approximately 90% of them seen once. The sequenced sample was peripheral blood, obtained on day 0 of AZD1222 vaccination. These receptor sequences come from an adult in good health.

The chain is built from TRBV6-5 and TRBJ1-1, with a tentative D call TRBD1 (5 bases). Germline values: CDR1 MNHEY, CDR2 SVGAGI. There are 13 residues in the CDR3. Trimming cost V 1 base and J 6 bases, with 9 bases left between them. The CDR3: CASSYLRGSEAFF. CDR3 DNA: TGTGCCAGCAGTTACTTGAGGGGCTCTGAAGCTTTCTTT.

This clone was detected a few times. This chain connects TRBV7-9 to TRBJ1-5, with D hard to call. CDR3 size: 15 residues. With 3 bases removed from V and 4 bases from J, the gap between germline ends came to 13 bases. Germline V gives CDR1 SEHNR, CDR2 FQNEAQ (reference sequence). CDR3 residues: CASSLGRERNQPQHF. CDR3 in DNA: TGTGCCAGCAGCTTGGGTCGGGAAAGGAATCAGCCCCAGCATTTT.

The V call is TRBV5-1, the J call TRBJ1-1; D not certain. The length of the CDR3 is 14 residues. Germline CDR1 reads SGHRS; CDR2 reads YFSETQ. Between the trimmed V and J ends, which lost 1 base and 5 bases, there was a span of 12 bases. The DNA for the CDR3 is TGCGCCAGCAGCTTGTTGACGCTTGGGACTGAAGCTTTCTTT. Translating it yields CASSLLTLGTEAFF.

V and J are TRBV7-2 and TRBJ2-5; TRBD2 aligns across 11 bases. Germline CDR1 SGHTA, CDR2 FQGNSA. CDR3 length: 15 residues. The V gene end was trimmed by 1 base and the J gene end by 5 bases; junction bases not matched to a gene: 3. The CDR3 sequence: CASSLGVAGGETQYF. Here the CDR3 DNA reads TGTGCCAGCAGCTTAGGAGTAGCGGGGGGGGAGACCCAGTACTTC.

This clone was seen a single time. J is TRBJ1-2 and V is TRBV19, with D maybe TRBD1 (6 bases). There are 15 residues in the CDR3. Between the trimmed V and J ends, which lost 6 bases and 0 bases, there was a span of 14 bases. Germline loops: CDR1 LNHDA, CDR2 SQIVND (reference sequence). In DNA, the CDR3 is TGTGCCAGTAGGAACTCACAGGGTACTAACTATGGCTACACCTTC. Its translation: CASRNSQGTNYGYTF.

The rearrangement uses TRBV4-1 and TRBJ1-2; D remains ambiguous. The CDR3 extends over 15 amino acids. Germline CDR1 is MGHRA and CDR2 is YSYEKL. The V gene lost 1 base and the J gene lost 2 bases, with 11 bases spanning the gap. CDR3 nucleotide sequence: TGCGCCAGCAGCCAAGGGATCGAAGTCAACTATGGCTACACCTTC. Protein: CASSQGIEVNYGYTF.

V is TRBV25-1 and J is TRBJ2-1; 10 positions agree with TRBD2. This CDR3 spans 16 amino acids. J was trimmed by 9 bases and V by 3 bases; bases with no gene match: 11. The germline CDR1 and CDR2 sequences are MGHDK and SYGVNS. CDR3 sequence: CASSDPRAGGPGEQFF. The DNA of the CDR3 is TGTGCCAGCAGTGACCCTAGAGCGGGGGGGCCTGGTGAGCAGTTCTTC.

V usage is TRBV7-9 and J usage is TRBJ2-3; perhaps TRBD1 as D (5 bases). V was clipped by 4 bases and J by 3 bases, with 11 bases between them. The CDR3 contains 14 residues. Germline assignment: CDR1 SEHNR and CDR2 FQNEAQ (reference sequence). The CDR3 region is CASSSQAGTDTQYF. The CDR3 region has the DNA TGTGCCAGCAGCTCACAAGCAGGGACAGATACGCAGTATTTT.

The chain uses TRBV5-5 and TRBJ1-2; no firm D call. CDR1 is SGHKS, CDR2 YYEKEE, per germline (reference sequence). The CDR3 has 12 residues. V was pared by 4 bases and J by 4 bases, with 8 bases between. The CDR3 reads CASSPPTYGYTF. For the CDR3, the DNA is TGTGCCAGCAGCCCCCCAACCTATGGCTACACCTTC.

The V call is TRBV6-5, the J call TRBJ1-3, with unresolved D. The CDR3 sequence is 11 residues long. Germline values: CDR1 MNHEY, CDR2 SVGAGI. The ends were cut back, 8 bases at V and 4 bases at J, with 6 bases in the middle. CDR3 in amino acids: CASLIGNTIYF. CDR3 DNA sequence: TGTGCCAGCTTAATAGGAAACACCATATATTTT.

The chain carries TRBV9 and TRBJ2-2; a possible D gene is TRBD2 (5 bases). This CDR3 comprises 16 residues. The germline V and J ends were trimmed by 0 bases and 0 bases, with 9 bases remaining between them. Germline assignment: CDR1 SGDLS and CDR2 YYNGEE. CDR3 loop: CASSVASGSNTGELFF. The CDR3 nucleotides are TGTGCCAGCAGCGTAGCAAGCGGTTCGAACACCGGGGAGCTGTTTTTT.

This rearrangement joins TRBV5-1 to TRBJ1-6; D is unclear. Germline V lookup: CDR1 SGHRS, CDR2 YFSETQ. The CDR3 extends over 13 amino acids. V dropped 5 bases and J dropped 6 bases, with 9 bases sitting between them. CDR3 in amino acids: CASRLHPNSPLHF. The CDR3 bases are TGCGCCAGCAGACTACACCCTAATTCACCCCTCCACTTT.

The V gene is TRBV3-1 (or the pseudogene TRBV3-2), the J gene TRBJ1-1; tentatively, D is TRBD1 (5 bases). This CDR3 spans 15 amino acids. The germline V gene encodes CDR1 LGHDT and CDR2 YNNKEL (reference sequence). V was trimmed by 5 bases and J by 1 base, leaving 14 bases between them. DNA of the CDR3: TGTGCCAGCAGCTACTACCGGACACAGAACACTGAAGCTTTCTTT. Its protein is CASSYYRTQNTEAFF.

The chain uses TRBV5-5 and TRBJ1-1; tentative D call: TRBD1 (5 bases). Germline values: CDR1 SGHKS, CDR2 YYEKEE (reference sequence). V lost 4 bases and J 1 base, leaving 5 bases between the germline ends. The CDR3 contains 12 residues. CDR3 loop: CASSRGNTEAFF. The CDR3 DNA follows: TGTGCCAGCAGCAGGGGGAACACTGAAGCTTTCTTT. Full variable domain (outside the CDR3, taken from reference TRBV5-5 and TRBJ1-1): DAGVTQSPTHLIKTRGQQVTLRCSPISGHKSVSWYQQVLGQGPQFIFQYYEKEERGRGNFPDRFSARQFPNYSSELNVNALLLGDSALYLCASSRGNTEAFFGQGTRLTVV.

In its sample, this clone was seen a few times. The chain recombines TRBV6-5 with TRBJ2-2; tentative D call: TRBD2 (5 bases). Per the germline V gene, CDR1 is MNHEY and CDR2 is SVGAGI. V lost 7 bases, J lost 1 base, and 13 bases lay in between. The CDR3 length is 15 residues. CDR3: CASKGEGLNTGELFF. DNA for the CDR3: TGTGCCAGCAAAGGAGAGGGCTTGAACACCGGGGAGCTGTTTTTT.

The DNA for the CDR3 is TGTGCCAGCAGTCTCGGACAGGGCGAGGGTTCACCCCTCCACTTT. Protein product: CASSLGQGEGSPLHF. V and J are TRBV3-1 (or the pseudogene TRBV3-2) and TRBJ1-6; the match to TRBD1 covers 8 bases. The CDR3 consists of 15 residues. Trimming cost V 6 bases and J 9 bases; bases outside gene matches: 10. Per germline, CDR1 LGHDT and CDR2 YNNKEL (reference sequence).

This rearrangement joins TRBV6-2 or TRBV6-3 to TRBJ1-2; D gene uncertain. Per germline, CDR1 MNHEY and CDR2 SVGEGT. V shed 5 bases and J shed 7 bases, with 20 bases lying between them. The CDR3 length is 15 residues. The CDR3 spells CASSLDNTESTGYTF. The CDR3 DNA follows: TGTGCCAGCAGTCTAGACAATACTGAGAGTACTGGCTACACCTTC.

The rearrangement links TRBV7-2 to TRBJ2-7; D uncertain. The CDR3 covers 14 residues. Germline V gene lookup returns CDR1 SGHTA and CDR2 FQGNSA. Trimming shortened V by 1 base and J by 3 bases, and 10 bases separated the two germline ends. The CDR3 sequence: CASSLEGSHYEQYF. CDR3 DNA: TGTGCCAGCAGCTTAGAGGGATCACACTACGAGCAGTACTTC.

In nucleotides, the CDR3 is TGTGCCAGCAGGCAAACAGGGTCCTATAATTCACCCCTCCACTTT. Translated: CASRQTGSYNSPLHF. The J gene is TRBJ1-6, the V gene TRBV6-5, with D possibly matching TRBD1 (6 bases). V dropped 6 bases and J dropped 1 base, with 10 bases sitting between them. Germline CDR1 MNHEY, CDR2 SVGAGI. This CDR3 spans 15 amino acids.

The chain has TRBV3-1 (or the pseudogene TRBV3-2) and TRBJ1-2; D is undetermined. The germline gives CDR1 LGHDT, CDR2 YNNKEL (reference sequence). This CDR3 spans 14 amino acids. V was trimmed by 0 bases and J by 8 bases, leaving 13 bases between them. The CDR3 spells CASSQEILGNGYTF. The DNA of the CDR3 is TGTGCCAGCAGCCAAGAAATTCTAGGTAACGGCTACACCTTC.

The rearrangement links TRBV11-2 to TRBJ2-1, with a tentative D call TRBD2 (6 bases). The CDR3 covers 11 residues. Germline CDR1 and CDR2: SGHAT and FQNNGV. V was cut by 5 bases and J by 10 bases, with 9 bases left in between. The CDR3 bases are TGTGCCAGCAGCCCCCGGGAGGAGCAGTTCTTC. Translation gives CASSPREEQFF.

The rearrangement links TRBV28 to TRBJ1-5; D is ambiguous. CDR1 is MDHEN and CDR2 is SYDVKM in the germline V gene. The CDR3 covers 15 residues. V lost 5 bases and J 7 bases, leaving 18 bases between the germline ends. The CDR3 here is CASSTPYGTGQPQHF. The DNA for the CDR3 is TGTGCCAGCAGTACGCCTTACGGCACCGGACAGCCCCAGCATTTT.

Details on this clone: Different DNA sequences within this sample yield the same CDR3. The chain is built from TRBV12-3 or TRBV12-4 and TRBJ1-1; D ambiguous. The CDR3 extends over 13 amino acids. Trimming pared 0 bases from V and 5 bases from J, leaving 7 bases between. The CDR3 here is CASSLASGTEAFF. CDR3 bases: TGTGCCAGCAGTTTAGCGTCCGGGACTGAAGCTTTCTTT.

The chain carries TRBV6-6 and TRBJ2-7, with TRBD1 matching over 10 bases. The CDR3 extends over 15 amino acids. Looked up from germline, CDR1 is MNHNY and CDR2 is SVGAGI (reference sequence). J gave up 2 bases and V 7 bases, and 8 bases lay outside the gene matches. CDR3: CASKPGQGSAYEQYF. The CDR3 DNA is TGTGCCAGCAAACCGGGACAGGGGTCGGCCTACGAGCAGTACTTC.

The chain joins TRBV4-3 to TRBJ1-2; D ambiguous. The ends were cut back, 0 bases at V and 4 bases at J, with 9 bases in the middle. CDR3 length: 14 amino acids. Germline assignment: CDR1 LGHNA and CDR2 YSLEER. The DNA for the CDR3 is TGCGCCAGCAGCCAAGATCGATCGGGCTATGGCTACACCTTC. Amino acids: CASSQDRSGYGYTF.

This clone came up once. V usage is TRBV30 and J usage is TRBJ1-6, with a possible D match to TRBD1 (5 bases). The CDR3 loop spans 16 amino acids. Germline V CDR1 and CDR2: GTSNPN, SVGIG (reference sequence). V was trimmed by 0 bases and J by 0 bases, leaving 9 bases between them. The CDR3 DNA reads TGTGCCTGGAGTGTCGCCGGGGGCTCCTATAATTCACCCCTCCACTTT. Its protein is CAWSVAGGSYNSPLHF.

The V gene is TRBV7-8, the J gene TRBJ1-2, with D possibly being TRBD1 (6 bases). There are 16 residues in the CDR3. Germline CDR1 reads SGHVS; CDR2 reads FQNEAQ. V was cut by 5 bases and J by 5 bases, with 21 bases left in between. The CDR3 loop reads CASSPEGGALRYGYTF. As DNA, the CDR3 is TGTGCCAGCAGCCCAGAAGGGGGGGCATTGCGGTATGGCTACACCTTC.

The chain is built from TRBV19 and TRBJ2-7; D is perhaps TRBD2 (5 bases). Trimming shortened V by 3 bases and J by 4 bases, and 16 bases separated the two germline ends. The CDR3 contains 15 residues. CDR1 and CDR2 from the germline V gene are LNHDA and SQIVND (reference sequence). The CDR3 DNA reads as TGTGCCAGTAGTATTCAACTGGACTGGCGATACGAGCAGTACTTC. Its protein is CASSIQLDWRYEQYF. Full variable domain (missing parts from reference TRBV19 and TRBJ2-7): DGGITQSPKYLFRKEGQNVTLSCEQNLNHDAMYWYRQDPGQGLRLIYYSQIVNDFQKGDIAEGYSVSREKKESFPLTVTSAQKNPTAFYLCASSIQLDWRYEQYFGPGTRLTVT.

The chain links TRBV3-1 (or the pseudogene TRBV3-2) to TRBJ1-2, with 7 bases aligning to TRBD1. V shed 1 base, J shed 2 bases, and the junction held 7 bases outside the gene matches. CDR3 length: 16 residues. CDR1 is LGHDT, CDR2 YNNKEL, per germline (reference sequence). CDR3 sequence: CASSQGLLGGNYGYTF. The CDR3 DNA reads as TGTGCCAGCAGCCAAGGACTCTTAGGGGGCAACTATGGCTACACCTTC.

The V and J genes are TRBV5-1 and TRBJ2-3, with D uncertain. V dropped 0 bases and J dropped 3 bases, with 5 bases sitting between them. The CDR3 extends over 13 amino acids. Per the germline V gene, CDR1 is SGHRS and CDR2 is YFSETQ. The CDR3 loop reads CASSLEPTDTQYF. CDR3 coding DNA: TGCGCCAGCAGCTTGGAACCTACAGATACGCAGTATTTT.

The DNA for the CDR3 is TGTGCCAGCAGTAAAAAACTACAGGGTACTGAAGCTTTCTTT. Amino acid sequence: CASSKKLQGTEAFF. V and J are TRBV7-8 and TRBJ1-1; TRBD1 is a possible D gene (6 bases). V lost 6 bases, J lost 5 bases, and 16 bases lay in between. The CDR3 runs 14 residues. Germline V gene lookup returns CDR1 SGHVS and CDR2 FQNEAQ.

The rearrangement joins TRBV11-1 to TRBJ1-1; 7 bases agree with TRBD1. Trimming took 6 bases from V and 5 from J; bases not matched to a gene: 6. The germline CDR1 and CDR2 sequences are SGHAT and FQDESV (reference sequence). The CDR3 has 13 residues. CDR3 nucleotides: TGTGCCAGCAGGACAGGGTGGTATACTGAAGCTTTCTTT. Amino acid sequence: CASRTGWYTEAFF.